The next 31 T cell receptor beta chains were all read from a single sample in a study of T-cell memory formation after mild COVID-19 (dated by TCRdb to the early 2020s). The method was 5' RACE. The listed sequencing device is Illumina NovaSeq 6000. The public reads were reprocessed in TCRdb via fastp at Q25 and MiXCR, keeping in-frame beta chains. Each record represents a unique CDR3 protein, reported with the most common genes and DNA among its rows. The sample table records roughly 560,000 distinct CDR3 sequences; around 21% of these occur just once. The ten biggest clones cover around 12% of the sample. Sequenced input: PBMCs or a T cell subset sorted from them (not recorded which). Every receptor here comes from an adult woman who had mild COVID-19 (a few samples of this study predate the infection). The sample titles of this study are shuffled in the database, so cell type and time point are left out; the donor was told from shared clones.

V usage is TRBV7-2 and J usage is TRBJ1-2; TRBD1 aligns across 10 bases. V dropped 4 bases and J dropped 5; count of bases not matched to a gene: 4. This CDR3 is 14 amino acids long. Germline CDR1 and CDR2: SGHTA and FQGNSA. The CDR3 nucleotides are TGTGCCAGCAGCTCCGGACAGGGGGAGTATGGCTACACCTTC. Translating it yields CASSSGQGEYGYTF.

V gene TRBV29-1 combines with J gene TRBJ2-7, with no clear D. The ends were cut back, 1 base at V and 1 base at J, with 14 bases in the middle. Germline V CDR1 and CDR2: SQVTM, ANQGSEA. The CDR3 is 15 amino acids. CDR3 region: CSVEGLEDGSYEQYF. CDR3 bases: TGCAGCGTTGAAGGACTCGAGGACGGATCCTACGAGCAGTACTTC.

This clonotype occurred once. This rearrangement joins TRBV14 to TRBJ1-1; D is ambiguous. V was shortened by 0 bases and J by 0 bases, with 5 bases between the two germline ends. Germline V gene data show CDR1 as SGHDN and CDR2 as FVKESK. CDR3 length: 14 residues. CDR3 DNA sequence: TGTGCCAGCAGCCAAGATCTCCTGAACACTGAAGCTTTCTTT. Translated: CASSQDLLNTEAFF.

A few counts support this clonotype. The V gene is TRBV30, the J gene TRBJ2-7; possibly TRBD1 for D (5 bases). The CDR3 has 15 residues. Trimming pared 1 base from V and 0 bases from J, leaving 13 bases between. Looked up from germline, CDR1 is GTSNPN and CDR2 is SVGIG (reference sequence). Here the CDR3 DNA reads TGTGCCTGGAGTGAGGGGTGGTTAACCTCCTACGAGCAGTACTTC. Its protein product is CAWSEGWLTSYEQYF.

V and J are TRBV29-1 and TRBJ2-3; D is perhaps TRBD1 or TRBD2 (5 bases each). In germline, CDR1 is SQVTM, CDR2 ANQGSEA. The CDR3 extends over 16 amino acids. The germline V and J ends were trimmed by 0 bases and 2 bases, with 15 bases remaining between them. The CDR3 DNA follows: TGCAGCGTTGAAGAGGGACCCCGGGTGTTCACAGATACGCAGTATTTT. Translating it yields CSVEEGPRVFTDTQYF.

V usage is TRBV6-5 and J usage is TRBJ2-3; D tentatively reads TRBD1 or TRBD2 (7 bases each). Trimming shortened V by 2 bases and J by 1 base, and 16 bases separated the two germline ends. Germline-derived CDR1 and CDR2 are MNHEY and SVGAGI. CDR3 length: 17 amino acids. CDR3 bases: TGTGCCAGCAGTTACACAAAGACAGGGAGGGGCACAGATACGCAGTATTTT. Amino acids: CASSYTKTGRGTDTQYF.

A few counts support this clonotype. The V call is TRBV29-1, the J call TRBJ1-1; D might be TRBD1 (5 bases). The V end lost 7 bases, the J end lost 11 bases, and 17 bases lay between the germline ends. This CDR3 region has 11 residues. Germline values: CDR1 SQVTM, CDR2 ANQGSEA. CDR3 protein: CSALIGGSAFF. In nucleotides, the CDR3 is TGCAGCGCCCTAATTGGGGGTTCGGCTTTCTTT.

J is TRBJ1-1 and V is TRBV7-9; tentative D call: TRBD1 (6 bases). The V gene lost 5 bases and the J gene lost 3 bases, with 19 bases spanning the gap. CDR1 and CDR2 (germline): SEHNR, FQNEAQ (reference sequence). CDR3 length: 16 residues. DNA for the CDR3: TGTGCCAGCAGCCCACCCCTGAGGGGGATCGACACTGAAGCTTTCTTT. This encodes CASSPPLRGIDTEAFF.

This clonotype was found many times. V is TRBV7-2 and J is TRBJ2-5; possibly TRBD2 for D (6 bases). Looked up from germline, CDR1 is SGHTA and CDR2 is FQGNSA. The CDR3 length is 14 residues. Trimming took 5 bases from V and 3 from J, leaving 13 bases between them. The CDR3 bases are TGTGCCAGCAGCCCCCGGTTAGCGGAAGAGACCCAGTACTTC. Amino acids: CASSPRLAEETQYF.

This clonotype appeared a single time. The chain employs TRBV30 and TRBJ1-2; D is uncertain. Germline lookup yields CDR1 GTSNPN and CDR2 SVGIG (reference sequence). The CDR3 extends over 12 amino acids. Written as DNA, the CDR3 is TGTGCTTTTGATGTCGCTCTCTATGGCTACACCTTC. It codes for CAFDVALYGYTF.

The rearrangement joins TRBV11-3 to TRBJ2-1, with a weak D call TRBD2 (6 bases). V was clipped by 2 bases and J by 10 bases, with 9 bases between them. This CDR3 contains 12 residues. CDR1 and CDR2 (germline): SGHNT, YENEEA. CDR3 amino acids: CASSLITSEQFF. Here the CDR3 DNA reads TGTGCCAGCAGCTTAATCACTAGCGAGCAGTTCTTC.

CDR3: CASSYSPGSGNQPQHF. The CDR3, as DNA: TGTGCCAGCAGTTACAGTCCAGGCTCGGGCAATCAGCCCCAGCATTTT. The chain is built from TRBV6-2 or TRBV6-3 and TRBJ1-5; D uncertain. CDR3 size: 16 residues. Trimming shortened V by 2 bases and J by 2 bases, and 13 bases separated the two germline ends. Germline V gene sequence: CDR1 MNHEY, CDR2 SVGEGT.

This clonotype showed up just a few times. The chain joins TRBV18 to TRBJ2-2; 7 nucleotides agree with TRBD1. The CDR3 has 16 amino acids. Germline V gene sequence: CDR1 KGHSH, CDR2 LQKENI. J lost 5 bases, V lost 3 bases, and 9 bases had no gene match. CDR3 residues: CASSPNLQGRTGELFF. The DNA of the CDR3 is TGTGCCAGCTCACCCAATCTACAGGGGAGAACCGGGGAGCTGTTTTTT. The whole variable domain, filled in from reference TRBV18 and TRBJ2-2, reads NAGVMQNPRHLVRRRGQEARLRCSPMKGHSHVYWYRQLPEEGLKFMVYLQKENIIDESGMPKERFSAEFPKEGPSILRIQQVVRGDSAAYFCASSPNLQGRTGELFFGEGSRLTVL.

The sample holds a few counts of this clonotype. The chain joins TRBV6-2 or TRBV6-3 to TRBJ2-5; D is ambiguous. This CDR3 is 13 amino acids long. CDR1 MNHEY and CDR2 SVGEGT come from the germline V gene. The ends were cut back, 6 bases at V and 0 bases at J, with 8 bases in the middle. The CDR3 nucleotides read TGTGCCAGCAGGACGTTCCACCAAGAGACCCAGTACTTC. Its translation: CASRTFHQETQYF.

This rearrangement joins TRBV20-1 to TRBJ2-7; 7 nucleotides line up with TRBD1. The CDR3 covers 12 residues. V lost 3 bases and J lost 2; bases outside the gene matches: 1. Germline CDR1 is DFQATT and CDR2 is SNEGSKA (reference sequence). The CDR3 coding sequence is TGCAGTGCTAGGACAGGGCCCTACGAGCAGTACTTC. This translates into CSARTGPYEQYF.

This clonotype was counted between two and nine times. The chain employs TRBV5-1 and TRBJ1-1; 7 bases match TRBD1. V shed 3 bases, J shed 4 bases, and the junction held 6 bases outside the gene matches. There are 14 residues in the CDR3. The germline V gene has CDR1 SGHRS and CDR2 YFSETQ. This chain's CDR3 is CASSSQGIGTEAFF. The CDR3 DNA sequence: TGCGCCAGCAGCTCACAGGGGATTGGCACTGAAGCTTTCTTT.

The sample holds many counts of this clonotype. This chain links TRBV7-2 with TRBJ1-1; 9 nucleotides agree with TRBD1. After removal of 4 bases from V and 4 bases from J, the junction contained 7 bases not matched to a gene. The CDR3 consists of 15 residues. The germline V gene encodes CDR1 SGHTA and CDR2 FQGNSA. The CDR3, as DNA: TGTGCCAGCAGCTCGGGACAGGGAAGGGGCACTGAAGCTTTCTTT. This codes for CASSSGQGRGTEAFF.

This clonotype was picked up a small number of times. The rearrangement uses TRBV11-2 and TRBJ2-7; D may be TRBD2 (5 bases). The CDR3 spans 12 residues. Germline values: CDR1 SGHAT, CDR2 FQNNGV. V lost 2 bases, J lost 5 bases, and 7 bases lay in between. The CDR3 sequence is CASSLRGHEQYF. The CDR3 region has the DNA TGTGCCAGCAGCTTACGGGGTCACGAGCAGTACTTC.

This clonotype has just a few counts. The rearrangement links TRBV7-9 to TRBJ2-5; 10 nucleotides match TRBD2. The CDR3 runs 13 residues. J lost 1 base, V lost 8 bases, and 1 base had no gene match. Germline V gives CDR1 SEHNR, CDR2 FQNEAQ (reference sequence). As DNA, the CDR3 is TGTGCCAGCGGACTAGCGGCCCAAGAGACCCAGTACTTC. It is translated as CASGLAAQETQYF.

The V and J genes are TRBV15 and TRBJ2-1, with 10 positions matching TRBD2. The CDR3 spans 18 residues. Germline assignment: CDR1 LNHNV and CDR2 YYDKDF (reference sequence). V gave up 0 bases and J gave up 5 bases; unmatched junction bases: 10. In DNA form, the CDR3 reads TGTGCCACCAGCAGAGATAGTCCACTAGCGGGATCCCACAATGAGCAGTTCTTC. Translated, it gives CATSRDSPLAGSHNEQFF.

The V gene is TRBV18, the J gene TRBJ2-6; 7 positions match TRBD1. The germline CDR1 and CDR2 sequences are KGHSH and LQKENI. The CDR3 runs 16 residues. V was clipped by 5 bases and J by 8 bases; unmatched bases: 12. In nucleotides, the CDR3 is TGTGCCAGCTCAGCCACCTTGGCCAGGGGGACCAACGTCCTGACTTTC. It codes for CASSATLARGTNVLTF.

The rearrangement uses TRBV6-5 and TRBJ2-2, with a weak D call TRBD2 (5 bases). This CDR3 has 16 amino acids. V shed 8 bases and J shed 4 bases, with 20 bases lying between them. Germline V gives CDR1 MNHEY, CDR2 SVGAGI. CDR3 region: CASASRRTLSTGELFF. The CDR3 bases are TGTGCCAGCGCCTCCAGGAGGACTTTATCCACCGGGGAGCTGTTTTTT.

This clonotype has only a few counts. The V call is TRBV6-2 or TRBV6-3, the J call TRBJ2-1, with TRBD1 matching over 9 bases. In germline, CDR1 is MNHEY, CDR2 SVGEGT. This CDR3 has 16 residues. V shed 3 bases, J shed 6 bases, and the junction held 9 bases outside the gene matches. CDR3 DNA sequence: TGTGCCAGCAGTTATCCCGTCGGGACAGGGTTCAATGAGCAGTTCTTC. Translated, it gives CASSYPVGTGFNEQFF.

The chain recombines TRBV10-3 with TRBJ2-1; TRBD2 matches at 7 bases. Looked up from germline, CDR1 is ENHRY and CDR2 is SYGVKD. V lost 0 bases and J lost 5; bases outside the gene matches: 13. The CDR3 is made up of 18 amino acids. The CDR3 region is CAISESSGLIGANNEQFF. The CDR3 bases are TGTGCCATCAGTGAGTCGTCGGGACTAATTGGGGCAAACAATGAGCAGTTCTTC.

This rearrangement joins TRBV6-1 to TRBJ2-3; the match to TRBD2 covers 7 bases. Per the germline V gene, CDR1 is MNHNS and CDR2 is SASEGT. The CDR3 extends over 14 amino acids. After removal of 6 bases from V and 7 bases from J, the junction contained 10 bases not matched to a gene. CDR3 residues: CASSGEGPSYTQYF. The CDR3 DNA sequence: TGTGCCAGCAGCGGGGAGGGCCCTAGTTATACGCAGTATTTT.

The chain recombines TRBV18 with TRBJ2-7; D is unclear. This CDR3 contains 11 residues. CDR1 is KGHSH and CDR2 is LQKENI in the germline V gene. The V end lost 2 bases, the J end lost 6 bases, and 5 bases lay between the germline ends. CDR3 bases: TGTGCCAGCTCACCAGATTTCGAGCAGTACTTC. It encodes CASSPDFEQYF.

The rearrangement uses TRBV7-8 and TRBJ2-1, with 8 bases matching TRBD2. V shed 5 bases, J shed 7 bases, and the junction held 13 bases outside the gene matches. Per germline, CDR1 SGHVS and CDR2 FQNEAQ. CDR3 length: 16 amino acids. The CDR3 region is CASSPRIAGGDNEQFF. DNA of the CDR3: TGTGCCAGCAGCCCGCGTATTGCGGGAGGAGATAATGAGCAGTTCTTC. Complete variable domain (other parts from reference TRBV7-8 and TRBJ2-1): GAGVSQSPRYKVAKRGQDVALRCDPISGHVSLFWYQQALGQGPEFLTYFQNEAQLDKSGLPSDRFFAERPEGSVSTLKIQRTQQEDSAVYLCASSPRIAGGDNEQFFGPGTRLTVL.

The chain recombines TRBV19 with TRBJ1-2; possibly TRBD1 for D (5 bases). The CDR3 runs to 15 residues. The V end lost 3 bases, the J end lost 2 bases, and 13 bases lay between the germline ends. Germline V CDR1 and CDR2: LNHDA, SQIVND (reference sequence). The CDR3 sequence is CASSMVLQGNYGYTF. CDR3 nucleotides: TGTGCCAGTAGTATGGTCCTCCAGGGAAACTATGGCTACACCTTC.

CDR3 nucleotides: TGTGCCTGTGCGCCGTGGCAGGACAATGAGCAGTTCTTC. Residues: CACAPWQDNEQFF. The genes are TRBV30 and TRBJ2-1; D is uncertain. In germline, CDR1 is GTSNPN, CDR2 SVGIG (reference sequence). The length of the CDR3 is 13 residues. The ends were cut back, 6 bases at V and 5 bases at J, with 14 bases in the middle.

The rearrangement joins TRBV6-5 to TRBJ2-3, with D possibly being TRBD1 or TRBD2 (5 bases each). The CDR3 is made up of 14 amino acids. Germline V lookup: CDR1 MNHEY, CDR2 SVGAGI. Trimming removed 2 bases at V and 8 bases at J, with 14 bases between. CDR3 bases: TGTGCCAGCAGTTACAGGGGCCCGGGATCTACGCAGTATTTT. Amino acid sequence: CASSYRGPGSTQYF.

This clonotype appeared a few times. The chain is built from TRBV29-1 and TRBJ2-2; D is unresolved. Per the germline V gene, CDR1 is SQVTM and CDR2 is ANQGSEA. The CDR3 is made up of 12 amino acids. V was cut by 3 bases and J by 5 bases, with 7 bases left in between. The CDR3 region is CSVDWKTGELFF. CDR3 DNA sequence: TGCAGCGTTGATTGGAAGACCGGGGAGCTGTTTTTT.